This is a list of T cell receptor beta chains from one sample in a study of T cell changes during pregnancy in multiple sclerosis. TCRdb's copy holds only in-frame clones and misses some; the assay was immunoSEQ multiplex PCR. The table lists 50,000 to 60,000 clones, more than 85% of them singletons. The sample consisted of CD4+ T cells from peripheral blood mononuclear cells, taken in the third trimester of pregnancy. The receptors derive from a female donor with multiple sclerosis, enrolled in a pregnancy study. CDR3s include the opening cysteine and the closing phenylalanine or tryptophan. The order of the fields is CDR3 protein, CDR3 DNA, V gene, J gene, D gene, clone size. D genes are given only for firm matches. Size tells how often a clone was seen (once, few, many) or the class of an expanded clone, and some rows leave it out.

CDR3aa: CASSSEETQYF; CDR3nt: TGTGCCAGCAGCTCTGAAGAGACCCAGTACTTC; v_gene: TRBV7-2; j_gene: TRBJ2-5; d_gene: NA; abundance: NA
CDR3aa: CASSLEGQGLNTEAFF; CDR3nt: TGTGCCAGCAGCTTGGAAGGACAGGGACTGAACACTGAAGCTTTCTTT; v_gene: TRBV5-5; j_gene: TRBJ1-1; d_gene: TRBD1; abundance: NA
CDR3aa: CASSPGQGAGNTIYF; CDR3nt: TGCGCCAGCAGTCCCGGACAGGGGGCCGGAAACACCATATATTTT; v_gene: TRBV5-1; j_gene: TRBJ1-3; d_gene: TRBD1; abundance: NA
CDR3aa: CASSLQPPGLAGTDTQYF; CDR3nt: TGTGCCAGTAGCCTACAACCTCCGGGACTAGCGGGAACAGATACGCAGTATTTT; v_gene: TRBV19; j_gene: TRBJ2-3; d_gene: TRBD2; abundance: NA
CDR3aa: CAWSAGVQPQHF; CDR3nt: TGTGCCTGGAGTGCAGGGGTCCAGCCCCAGCATTTT; v_gene: TRBV30; j_gene: TRBJ1-5; d_gene: NA; abundance: NA
CDR3aa: CASSLALGRVDNTIYF; CDR3nt: TGCGCCAGCAGCTTGGCCTTGGGCAGGGTCGACAACACCATATATTTT; v_gene: TRBV5-1; j_gene: TRBJ1-3; d_gene: NA; abundance: NA
CDR3aa: CAWRTGMDTEAFF; CDR3nt: TGTGCCTGGAGGACAGGGATGGACACTGAAGCTTTCTTT; v_gene: TRBV30; j_gene: TRBJ1-1; d_gene: TRBD1; abundance: NA
CDR3aa: CASSVGTGGTGELFF; CDR3nt: TGTGCCAGCAGTGTGGGGACAGGGGGCACCGGGGAGCTGTTTTTT; v_gene: TRBV2; j_gene: TRBJ2-2; d_gene: TRBD1; abundance: NA
CDR3aa: CASSLPPRGEDFANTIYF; CDR3nt: TGTGCCAGCAGCTTACCCCCCCGAGGGGAGGATTTCGCGAACACCATATATTTT; v_gene: TRBV7-9; j_gene: TRBJ1-3; d_gene: NA; abundance: NA
CDR3aa: CAWSPTPGQSIITNEKLFF; CDR3nt: TGTGCCTGGAGTCCCACTCCGGGACAGTCGATTATAACTAATGAAAAACTGTTTTTT; v_gene: TRBV30; j_gene: TRBJ1-4; d_gene: TRBD1; abundance: NA
CDR3aa: CASSLGGVLGETQYF; CDR3nt: TGTGCCAGCAGCTTGGGGGGGGTTCTCGGGGAGACCCAGTACTTC; v_gene: TRBV5-6; j_gene: TRBJ2-5; d_gene: NA; abundance: NA
CDR3aa: CASSLEAGEGYTF; CDR3nt: TGTGCCAGCAGCTTGGAGGCAGGGGAAGGCTACACCTTC; v_gene: TRBV5-8; j_gene: TRBJ1-2; d_gene: NA; abundance: NA
CDR3aa: CASSQDLASPTSDTQYF; CDR3nt: TGTGCCAGCAGCCAAGATTTGGCTAGCCCAACATCAGATACGCAGTATTTT; v_gene: TRBV4-2; j_gene: TRBJ2-3; d_gene: NA; abundance: NA
CDR3aa: CALGGSSYEQYF; CDR3nt: TGTGCTTTGGGGGGAAGCTCCTACGAGCAGTACTTC; v_gene: TRBV30; j_gene: TRBJ2-7; d_gene: NA; abundance: NA
CDR3aa: CASSPGQGGYGYTF; CDR3nt: TGTGCCAGCAGCCCTGGACAGGGTGGCTATGGCTACACCTTC; v_gene: TRBV27; j_gene: TRBJ1-2; d_gene: TRBD1; abundance: NA
CDR3aa: CASSDIQGSYNEQFF; CDR3nt: TGTGCCAGCAGTGATATACAGGGGTCCTACAATGAGCAGTTCTTC; v_gene: TRBV25-1; j_gene: TRBJ2-1; d_gene: TRBD1; abundance: NA
CDR3aa: CASSLALTNIRDRDFPGELFF; CDR3nt: TGTGCCAGCAGCCTAGCGCTCACCAACATCCGGGACAGGGATTTTCCCGGGGAGCTGTTTTTT; v_gene: TRBV7-2; j_gene: TRBJ2-2; d_gene: TRBD1; abundance: NA
CDR3aa: CASSSTLGQGYEQYF; CDR3nt: TGTGCCAGCAGCTCCACCCTGGGACAGGGCTACGAGCAGTACTTC; v_gene: TRBV7-9; j_gene: TRBJ2-7; d_gene: TRBD1; abundance: NA
CDR3aa: CASSLLTGRTYEQYF; CDR3nt: TGTGCCAGCAGTTTACTGACAGGGCGCACCTACGAGCAGTACTTC; v_gene: TRBV27; j_gene: TRBJ2-7; d_gene: TRBD1; abundance: NA
CDR3aa: CASSLTLDRLTISGELFF; CDR3nt: TGTGCCAGCAGCCTCACACTGGACAGACTAACAATATCCGGGGAGCTGTTTTTT; v_gene: TRBV11-2; j_gene: TRBJ2-2; d_gene: NA; abundance: NA
CDR3aa: CASSRRGTNYGYTF; CDR3nt: TGTGCCAGCAGCCGACGAGGGACTAACTATGGCTACACCTTC; v_gene: TRBV7-2; j_gene: TRBJ1-2; d_gene: NA; abundance: NA
CDR3aa: CASSAQGYEQYF; CDR3nt: TGTGCCAGCAGCGCACAGGGCTACGAGCAGTACTTC; v_gene: TRBV7-9; j_gene: TRBJ2-7; d_gene: NA; abundance: NA
CDR3aa: CASSGDRGRETQYF; CDR3nt: TGTGCCAGCAGTGGTGACCGGGGGAGAGAGACCCAGTACTTC; v_gene: TRBV2; j_gene: TRBJ2-5; d_gene: NA; abundance: NA
CDR3aa: CAWTGFLSYEQYF; CDR3nt: TGTGCCTGGACCGGGTTCCTATCCTACGAGCAGTACTTC; v_gene: TRBV30; j_gene: TRBJ2-7; d_gene: NA; abundance: once
CDR3aa: CASSMKQGDGTEAFF; CDR3nt: TGTGCCAGTAGTATGAAGCAGGGCGACGGCACTGAAGCTTTCTTT; v_gene: TRBV19; j_gene: TRBJ1-1; d_gene: NA; abundance: few
CDR3aa: CASRKSSTGRYEQYF; CDR3nt: TGTGCCAGCAGAAAATCCTCGACAGGCCGATACGAGCAGTACTTC; v_gene: TRBV2; j_gene: TRBJ2-7; d_gene: NA; abundance: NA
CDR3aa: CASLGGIRNNEQFF; CDR3nt: TGTGCCAGCCTGGGGGGGATTAGGAACAATGAGCAGTTCTTC; v_gene: TRBV6-6; j_gene: TRBJ2-1; d_gene: TRBD2; abundance: many
CDR3aa: CASSGQVPGNTIYF; CDR3nt: TGTGCCAGCAGCGGACAGGTCCCTGGAAACACCATATATTTT; v_gene: TRBV6-6; j_gene: TRBJ1-3; d_gene: TRBD1; abundance: NA
CDR3aa: CASIGLDATDTQYF; CDR3nt: TGTGCCAGCATCGGACTAGATGCCACAGATACGCAGTATTTT; v_gene: TRBV7-9; j_gene: TRBJ2-3; d_gene: TRBD2; abundance: NA
CDR3aa: CQRQGEGYTF; CDR3nt: TGTCAAAGACAGGGAGAGGGCTACACCTTC; v_gene: TRBV2; j_gene: TRBJ1-2; d_gene: TRBD1; abundance: few
CDR3aa: CASSEAGSGQPQHF; CDR3nt: TGTGCCAGCAGTGAAGCGGGCAGCGGGCAGCCCCAGCATTTT; v_gene: TRBV2; j_gene: TRBJ1-5; d_gene: NA; abundance: NA
CDR3aa: CASSLSVAGQETQYF; CDR3nt: TGTGCCAGCAGCTTATCAGTGGCTGGCCAAGAGACCCAGTACTTC; v_gene: TRBV7-9; j_gene: TRBJ2-5; d_gene: NA; abundance: NA
CDR3aa: CASSQDGDRGSGELFF; CDR3nt: TGTGCCAGCAGCCAAGATGGGGACAGGGGCTCCGGGGAGCTGTTTTTT; v_gene: TRBV4-2; j_gene: TRBJ2-2; d_gene: TRBD1; abundance: NA
CDR3aa: CASSFGTGGSEQFF; CDR3nt: TGTGCCAGCAGCTTCGGGACAGGGGGCTCTGAGCAGTTCTTC; v_gene: TRBV11-2; j_gene: TRBJ2-1; d_gene: TRBD1; abundance: NA
CDR3aa: CASSLPSTSGGNSQETQYF; CDR3nt: TGCGCCAGCAGCTTGCCGTCGACTAGCGGGGGGAATTCCCAAGAGACCCAGTACTTC; v_gene: TRBV5-1; j_gene: TRBJ2-5; d_gene: TRBD2; abundance: NA
CDR3aa: CASTNRDNYGYTF; CDR3nt: TGTGCCAGTACCAACAGGGATAACTATGGCTACACCTTC; v_gene: TRBV25-1; j_gene: TRBJ1-2; d_gene: NA; abundance: few
CDR3aa: CASSVESSDYGYTF; CDR3nt: TGCGCCAGCAGCGTCGAATCCTCGGACTATGGCTACACCTTC; v_gene: TRBV5-1; j_gene: TRBJ1-2; d_gene: NA; abundance: NA
CDR3aa: CASSLDGQGAGEQYF; CDR3nt: TGTGCCAGCAGCTTAGACGGACAGGGCGCCGGAGAGCAGTACTTC; v_gene: TRBV11-3; j_gene: TRBJ2-7; d_gene: TRBD1; abundance: NA
CDR3aa: CASRVAGNNEQFF; CDR3nt: TGTGCCAGCAGGGTAGCGGGGAACAATGAGCAGTTCTTC; v_gene: TRBV6-1; j_gene: TRBJ2-1; d_gene: TRBD2; abundance: once
CDR3aa: CASSPGGWRDNGYTF; CDR3nt: TGTGCCAGCAGCCCAGGGGGGTGGAGGGACAATGGCTACACCTTC; v_gene: TRBV7-2; j_gene: TRBJ1-2; d_gene: TRBD1; abundance: NA
CDR3aa: CASMPGITRDEQYF; CDR3nt: TGTGCCAGCATGCCCGGGATAACCCGGGACGAGCAGTACTTC; v_gene: TRBV28; j_gene: TRBJ2-7; d_gene: NA; abundance: NA
CDR3aa: CAWSLGTDNSPLHF; CDR3nt: TGTGCCTGGAGCCTAGGGACAGATAATTCACCCCTCCACTTT; v_gene: TRBV30; j_gene: TRBJ1-6; d_gene: TRBD1; abundance: NA
CDR3aa: CASRRQGLNTEAFF; CDR3nt: TGTGCCTCCAGAAGGCAGGGGTTGAACACTGAAGCTTTCTTT; v_gene: TRBV19; j_gene: TRBJ1-1; d_gene: NA; abundance: NA
CDR3aa: CAWSVRGGATDTQYF; CDR3nt: TGTGCCTGGAGTGTACGAGGGGGGGCGACAGATACGCAGTATTTT; v_gene: TRBV30; j_gene: TRBJ2-3; d_gene: NA; abundance: NA
CDR3aa: CASSAWTGADNYGYTF; CDR3nt: TGTGCCAGCAGCGCCTGGACAGGGGCCGATAACTATGGCTACACCTTC; v_gene: TRBV7-9; j_gene: TRBJ1-2; d_gene: TRBD1; abundance: NA